Reported below is one T cell receptor (beta chain). Only in-frame clones appear in the TCRdb table, and some are missing; sequencing was by immunoSEQ multiplex PCR. The sample has roughly 120,000 clones; roughly nine tenths are singletons. These data come from a study of blood T cell repertoires in COVID-19. This CDR3 has 17 amino acids. V was pared by 4 bases and J by 0 bases, with 8 bases of the junction left unmatched. Per the germline V gene, CDR1 is ENHRY and CDR2 is SYGVKD. Input material: peripheral blood. This sequence was found in an older man who had recovered from COVID-19. This rearrangement joins TRBV10-3 to TRBJ1-2; 10 bases agree with TRBD1. CDR3 DNA: TGTGCCATCAGTGCTTGGGACAGGGGAGCTACTAACTATGGCTACACCTTC. Translating gives CAISAWDRGATNYGYTF.